This TCR beta chain derives from a study of blood T cell repertoires in COVID-19 (dated by TCRdb to 2020 to 2021). Broadly, across the study: Samples covering the acute and convalescent phases of COVID-19 were provided by collaborators in the United States, Italy and Spain. The material from the prospective study consisted of cDNA or gDNA derived from T cells, B-cell-depleted T cells, or PBMCs. Deeply sampled blood TCRbeta repertoires from subjects exposed to, actively infected with, or recovered from COVID-19 were included in the dataset. A freely available public database, intended as a resource for researchers studying the immune response to SARS-CoV-2, is where the repertoires were released. Samples came from the ongoing ImmuneRACE study (first 160 participants) plus 1,254 subjects from 6 global collaborators. A de-identified subject ID, COVID-19 status, age in years and sex were almost always included in the sample metadata. HLA class I and class II types, where available, came from metadata supplied by the sample provider rather than from assay-based typing.

Including the terminal cysteine and phenylalanine, the CDR3 comprises 11 residues. Of the read, only the CDR3 DNA is kept; its 33 bases are in frame from base 1. Taken from the germline V gene (reference sequence), the CDR1 and CDR2 loops are SEHNR and FQNEAQ. The V and J ends are trimmed by 4 bases and 13 bases, leaving 11 bases between them. A remark on this clone: The antigen it binds to is not known. One base away there is no much larger clone; base qualities are not given.

Collaborating institutions collected whole blood in K2EDTA tubes following their own protocols. For TCRbeta analysis, collaborators shipped samples as frozen whole blood, isolated PBMCs, or DNA extracted from either of those sample types. Paper-wide results and their limitations: The amount of clinical and demographic metadata varied by source and participant and was provided uncurated.

TCRbeta CDR3 regions were amplified from genomic DNA by means of the immunoSEQ Assay, a bias-controlled multiplex PCR. The source study handled its data this way. Nucleated cell counts per sample were estimated from amplification of reference gene primers within the assay. Sequence reads were collapsed and filtered to measure the absolute abundance of every unique TCRbeta CDR3 rearrangement. For each sample, productive Simpson clonality was calculated as the square root of Simpson's diversity index over productive rearrangements. TCRdb mirrors the immuneACCESS table, restricted to in-frame sequences. Some clones are absent from its copies; in checked studies, under half trace to an unresolved V gene, and the reason for the others is unknown. That table supplies the V and J calls and clone size; D and trimming were determined from the DNA. This sample holds 200,000 or so clones; around 89% were observed only once. Approximately 1.6% of the sample rests with the top ten.

The chain employs TRBV7-9 and TRBJ2-1, with TRBD2 as a weak D call on 5 bases. This clonotype originated in a man aged 65-85 years with acute or convalescent COVID-19. The sequenced sample was peripheral blood. The CDR3 corresponds to CASSSGIIQFF. The DNA sequence is given as TGTGCCAGCAGCTCGGGGATAATACAGTTCTTC.